The rows below give T cell receptor beta chains drawn from one sample of a study of cytomegalovirus exposure and HLA in healthy donors. TCRdb's copy holds only in-frame clones and misses some; the assay was immunoSEQ multiplex PCR. The sample yields approximately 79,000 clones, around 77% seen once. The sequencing sample was made of PBMCs. These receptor sequences come from a woman between 35 and 50 years old in good health and CMV-seropositive. Both conserved end residues are trimmed from each CDR3. D genes are given only for firm matches.

d_gene: TRBD1; v_gene: TRBV25-1; j_gene: TRBJ1-1; CDR3aa: ASSGYRGWTEAF
d_gene: TRBD1; v_gene: TRBV28; j_gene: TRBJ2-5; CDR3aa: ASSTTGGSYQETQY
d_gene: TRBD1; v_gene: TRBV29-1; j_gene: TRBJ2-7; CDR3aa: SVMRDRVSYEQY
d_gene: TRBD1; v_gene: TRBV27; j_gene: TRBJ1-2; CDR3aa: ASSPRDRGNGYT
d_gene: NA; v_gene: TRBV6-5; j_gene: TRBJ1-3; CDR3aa: ASSYSRQNLNTIY
d_gene: TRBD1; v_gene: TRBV19; j_gene: TRBJ1-2; CDR3aa: ASTPPGTVSGYT
d_gene: TRBD1; v_gene: TRBV11-3; j_gene: TRBJ2-1; CDR3aa: ASSLSGDREVLNEQF
d_gene: TRBD1; v_gene: TRBV29-1; j_gene: TRBJ2-7; CDR3aa: SVEGTGTGVHEQY
d_gene: TRBD2; v_gene: TRBV7-6; j_gene: TRBJ2-1; CDR3aa: ASSLTRTSGSYNEQF
d_gene: NA; v_gene: TRBV6-5; j_gene: TRBJ2-2; CDR3aa: ASSYSRTANTGELF
d_gene: TRBD2; v_gene: TRBV7-9; j_gene: TRBJ2-1; CDR3aa: ASSLEVGRREQF
d_gene: TRBD1; v_gene: TRBV6-6; j_gene: TRBJ2-3; CDR3aa: ASSHTGALDDTQY
d_gene: TRBD2; v_gene: TRBV28; j_gene: TRBJ2-7; CDR3aa: ASTLAGDFYEQY
d_gene: TRBD1; v_gene: TRBV5-6; j_gene: TRBJ2-7; CDR3aa: ASSAGTGPYEQY
d_gene: TRBD1; v_gene: TRBV2; j_gene: TRBJ1-2; CDR3aa: ASSARTGAGYT
d_gene: NA; v_gene: TRBV29-1; j_gene: TRBJ1-5; CDR3aa: SVGRGGNQPQH
d_gene: NA; v_gene: TRBV6-5; j_gene: TRBJ1-2; CDR3aa: ASSYLRTGAYGYT